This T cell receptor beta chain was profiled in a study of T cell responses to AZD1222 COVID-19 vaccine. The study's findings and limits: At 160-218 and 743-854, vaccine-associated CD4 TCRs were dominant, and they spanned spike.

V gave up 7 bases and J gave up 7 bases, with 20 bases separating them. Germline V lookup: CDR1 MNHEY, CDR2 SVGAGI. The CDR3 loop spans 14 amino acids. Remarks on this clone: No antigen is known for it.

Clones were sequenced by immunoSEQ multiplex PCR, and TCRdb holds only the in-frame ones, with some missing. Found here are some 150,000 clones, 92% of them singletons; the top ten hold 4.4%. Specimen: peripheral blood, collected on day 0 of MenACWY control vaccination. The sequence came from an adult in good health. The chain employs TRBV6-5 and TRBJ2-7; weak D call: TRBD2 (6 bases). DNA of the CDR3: TGTGCCAGCACAACGGGGACTTGGGGAAGGGAGCAGTACTTC. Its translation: CASTTGTWGREQYF.